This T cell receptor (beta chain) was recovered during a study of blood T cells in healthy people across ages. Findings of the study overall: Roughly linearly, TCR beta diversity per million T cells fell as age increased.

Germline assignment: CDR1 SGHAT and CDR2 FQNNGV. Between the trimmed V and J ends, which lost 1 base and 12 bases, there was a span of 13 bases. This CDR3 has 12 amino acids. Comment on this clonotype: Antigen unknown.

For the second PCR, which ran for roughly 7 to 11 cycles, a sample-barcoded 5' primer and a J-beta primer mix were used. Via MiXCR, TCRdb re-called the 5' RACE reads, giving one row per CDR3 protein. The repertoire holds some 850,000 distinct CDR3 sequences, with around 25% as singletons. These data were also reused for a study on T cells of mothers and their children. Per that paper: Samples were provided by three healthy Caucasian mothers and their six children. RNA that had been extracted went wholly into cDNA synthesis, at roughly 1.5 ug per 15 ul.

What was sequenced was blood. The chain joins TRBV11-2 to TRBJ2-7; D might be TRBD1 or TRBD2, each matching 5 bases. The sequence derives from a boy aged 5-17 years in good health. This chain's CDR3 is CASSLVDRGVYF. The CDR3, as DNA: TGTGCCAGCAGCTTAGTCGACAGAGGGGTGTACTTC.